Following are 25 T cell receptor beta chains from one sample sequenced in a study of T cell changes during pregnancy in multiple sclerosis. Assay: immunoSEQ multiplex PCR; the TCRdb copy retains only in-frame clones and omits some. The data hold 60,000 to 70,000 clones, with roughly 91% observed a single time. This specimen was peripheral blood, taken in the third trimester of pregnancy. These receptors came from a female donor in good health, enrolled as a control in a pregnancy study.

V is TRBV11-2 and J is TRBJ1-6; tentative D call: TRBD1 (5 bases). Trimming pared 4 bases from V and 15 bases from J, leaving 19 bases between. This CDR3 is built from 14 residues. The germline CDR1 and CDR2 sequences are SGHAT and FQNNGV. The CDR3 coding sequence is TGTGCCAGCAGCTCCAGGCTGGAGGGAGGGGACCTCCACTTT. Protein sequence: CASSSRLEGGDLHF.

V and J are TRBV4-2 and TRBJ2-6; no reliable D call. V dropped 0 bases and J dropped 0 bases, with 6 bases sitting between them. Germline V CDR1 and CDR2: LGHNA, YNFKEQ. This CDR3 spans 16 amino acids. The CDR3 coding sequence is TGTGCCAGCAGCCAAGATAGTTCCTCTGGGGCCAACGTCCTGACTTTC. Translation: CASSQDSSSGANVLTF.

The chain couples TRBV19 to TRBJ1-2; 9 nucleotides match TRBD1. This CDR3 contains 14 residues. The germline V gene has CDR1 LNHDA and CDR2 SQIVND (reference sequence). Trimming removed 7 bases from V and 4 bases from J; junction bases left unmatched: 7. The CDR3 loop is CASMDTDRGYGYTF. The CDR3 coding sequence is TGTGCCAGTATGGACACGGACAGGGGCTATGGCTACACCTTC. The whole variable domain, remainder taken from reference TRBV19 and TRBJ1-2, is DGGITQSPKYLFRKEGQNVTLSCEQNLNHDAMYWYRQDPGQGLRLIYYSQIVNDFQKGDIAEGYSVSREKKESFPLTVTSAQKNPTAFYLCASMDTDRGYGYTFGSGTRLTVV.

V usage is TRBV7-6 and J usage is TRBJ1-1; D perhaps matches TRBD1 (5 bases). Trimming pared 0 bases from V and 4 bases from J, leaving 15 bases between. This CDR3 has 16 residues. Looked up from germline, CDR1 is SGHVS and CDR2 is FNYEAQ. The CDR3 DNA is TGTGCCAGCAGCTTAGCCCGGGGGGGGATTGGCACTGAAGCTTTCTTT. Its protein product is CASSLARGGIGTEAFF.

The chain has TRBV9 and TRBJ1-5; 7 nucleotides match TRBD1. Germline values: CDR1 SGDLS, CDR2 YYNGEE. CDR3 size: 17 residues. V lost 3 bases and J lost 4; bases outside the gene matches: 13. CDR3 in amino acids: CASSGNSRDRINQPQHF. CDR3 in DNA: TGTGCCAGCAGCGGGAATAGCCGGGACAGAATAAATCAGCCCCAGCATTTT.

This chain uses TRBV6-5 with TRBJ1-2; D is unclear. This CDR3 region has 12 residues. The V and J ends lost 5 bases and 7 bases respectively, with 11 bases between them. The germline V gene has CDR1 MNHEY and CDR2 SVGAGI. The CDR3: CASSPRRGGYTF. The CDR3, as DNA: TGTGCCAGCAGTCCGAGAAGAGGTGGCTACACCTTC.

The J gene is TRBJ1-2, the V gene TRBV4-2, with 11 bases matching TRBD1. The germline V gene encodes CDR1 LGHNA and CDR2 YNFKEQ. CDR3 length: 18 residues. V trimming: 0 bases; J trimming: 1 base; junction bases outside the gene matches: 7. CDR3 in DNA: TGTGCCAGCAGCCAAGATCGGACAGGGGGCCGTTATAACTATGGCTACACCTTC. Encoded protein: CASSQDRTGGRYNYGYTF.

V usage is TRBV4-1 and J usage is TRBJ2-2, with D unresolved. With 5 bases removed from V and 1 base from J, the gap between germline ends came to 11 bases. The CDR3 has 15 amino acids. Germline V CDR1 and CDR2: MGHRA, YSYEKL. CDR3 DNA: TGCGCCAGCAGCAATGTAGGAGTGAACACCGGGGAGCTGTTTTTT. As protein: CASSNVGVNTGELFF.

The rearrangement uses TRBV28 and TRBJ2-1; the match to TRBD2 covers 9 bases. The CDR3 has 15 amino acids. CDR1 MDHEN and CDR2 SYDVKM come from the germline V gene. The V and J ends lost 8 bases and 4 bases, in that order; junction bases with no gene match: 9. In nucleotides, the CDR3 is TGTGCCAGCGGAACCCTAGCGGGGTCTTACAATGAGCAGTTCTTC. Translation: CASGTLAGSYNEQFF.

The CDR3 loop is CASSLSAGDDTQYF. Written as DNA, the CDR3 is TGTGCCAGCAGTTTATCAGCGGGAGATGATACGCAGTATTTT. The rearrangement links TRBV27 to TRBJ2-3; 8 bases are shared with TRBD2. Trimming at V came to 0 bases and at J to 6 bases, leaving 2 bases not matched to a gene. The CDR3 is made up of 14 amino acids. CDR1 and CDR2 from the germline V gene are MNHEY and SMNVEV (reference sequence).

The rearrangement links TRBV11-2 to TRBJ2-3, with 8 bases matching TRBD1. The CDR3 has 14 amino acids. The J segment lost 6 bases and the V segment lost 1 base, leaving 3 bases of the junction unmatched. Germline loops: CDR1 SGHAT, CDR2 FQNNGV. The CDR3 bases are TGTGCCAGCAGCTTAGCCAGGGGGCTGGATACGCAGTATTTT. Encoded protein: CASSLARGLDTQYF.

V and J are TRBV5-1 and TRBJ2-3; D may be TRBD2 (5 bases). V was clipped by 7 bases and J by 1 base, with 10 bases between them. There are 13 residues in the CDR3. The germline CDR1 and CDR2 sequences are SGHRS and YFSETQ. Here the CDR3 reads CASSLLGTDTQYF. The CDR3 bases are TGCGCCAGCTCATTACTAGGCACAGATACGCAGTATTTT.

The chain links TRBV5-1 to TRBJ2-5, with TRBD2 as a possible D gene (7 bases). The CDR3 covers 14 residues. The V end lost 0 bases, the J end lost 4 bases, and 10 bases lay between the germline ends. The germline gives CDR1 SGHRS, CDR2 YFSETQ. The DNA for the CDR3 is TGCGCCAGCAGCTTGGTAGGGGGGGGAGAGACCCAGTACTTC. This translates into CASSLVGGGETQYF.

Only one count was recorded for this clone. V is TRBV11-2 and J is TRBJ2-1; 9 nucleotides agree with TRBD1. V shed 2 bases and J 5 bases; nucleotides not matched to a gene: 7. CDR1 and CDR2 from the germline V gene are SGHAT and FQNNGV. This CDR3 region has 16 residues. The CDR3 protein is CASSLLPGQGHNEQFF. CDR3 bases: TGTGCCAGCAGCTTATTACCGGGACAGGGCCACAATGAGCAGTTCTTC. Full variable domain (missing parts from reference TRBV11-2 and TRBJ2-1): EAGVAQSPRYKIIEKRQSVAFWCNPISGHATLYWYQQILGQGPKLLIQFQNNGVVDDSQLPKDRFSAERLKGVDSTLKIQPAKLEDSAVYLCASSLLPGQGHNEQFFGPGTRLTVL.

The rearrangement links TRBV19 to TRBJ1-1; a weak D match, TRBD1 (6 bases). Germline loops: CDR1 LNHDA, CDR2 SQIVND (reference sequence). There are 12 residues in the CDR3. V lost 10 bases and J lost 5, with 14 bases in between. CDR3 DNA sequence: TGTGCCATCCGCACAGGGCAAACTGAAGCTTTCTTT. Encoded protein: CAIRTGQTEAFF.

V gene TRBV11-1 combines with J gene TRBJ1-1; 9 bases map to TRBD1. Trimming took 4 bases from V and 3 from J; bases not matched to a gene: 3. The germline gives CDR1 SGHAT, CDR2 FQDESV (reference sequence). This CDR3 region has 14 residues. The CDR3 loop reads CASSSDRGDTEAFF. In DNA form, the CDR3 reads TGTGCCAGCAGCTCGGACAGGGGCGACACTGAAGCTTTCTTT.

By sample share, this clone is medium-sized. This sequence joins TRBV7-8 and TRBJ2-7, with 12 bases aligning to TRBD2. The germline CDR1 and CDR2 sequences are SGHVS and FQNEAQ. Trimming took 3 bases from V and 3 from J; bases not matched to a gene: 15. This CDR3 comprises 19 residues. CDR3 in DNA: TGTGCCAGCAGCTTCCCGAGACTAGCGGGAGCGGGGGACGTCTACGAGCAGTACTTC. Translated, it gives CASSFPRLAGAGDVYEQYF.

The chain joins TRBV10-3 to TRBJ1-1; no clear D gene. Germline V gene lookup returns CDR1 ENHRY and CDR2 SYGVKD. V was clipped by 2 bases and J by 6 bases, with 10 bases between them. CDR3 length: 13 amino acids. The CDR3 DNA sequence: TGTGCCATCAGTGAGACGGGAACGTCTGAAGCTTTCTTT. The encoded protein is CAISETGTSEAFF.

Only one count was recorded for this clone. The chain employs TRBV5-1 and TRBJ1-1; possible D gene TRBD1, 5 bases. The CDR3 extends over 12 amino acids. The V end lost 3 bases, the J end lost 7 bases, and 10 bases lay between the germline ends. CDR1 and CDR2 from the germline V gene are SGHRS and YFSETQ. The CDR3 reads CASSWGGGEAFF. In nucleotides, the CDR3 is TGCGCCAGCAGCTGGGGGGGTGGTGAAGCTTTCTTT.

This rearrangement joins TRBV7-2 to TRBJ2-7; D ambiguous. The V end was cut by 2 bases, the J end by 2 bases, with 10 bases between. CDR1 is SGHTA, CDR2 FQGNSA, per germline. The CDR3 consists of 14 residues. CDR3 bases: TGTGCCAGCAGCTTATTGGTCAGTCCCTACGAGCAGTACTTC. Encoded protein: CASSLLVSPYEQYF.

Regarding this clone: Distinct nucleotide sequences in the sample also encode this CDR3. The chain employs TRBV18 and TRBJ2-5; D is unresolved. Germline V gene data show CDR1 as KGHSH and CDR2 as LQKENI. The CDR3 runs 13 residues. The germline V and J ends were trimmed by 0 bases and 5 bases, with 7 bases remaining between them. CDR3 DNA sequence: TGTGCCAGCTCACCACCGGGCCAGGAGACCCAGTACTTC. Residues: CASSPPGQETQYF.

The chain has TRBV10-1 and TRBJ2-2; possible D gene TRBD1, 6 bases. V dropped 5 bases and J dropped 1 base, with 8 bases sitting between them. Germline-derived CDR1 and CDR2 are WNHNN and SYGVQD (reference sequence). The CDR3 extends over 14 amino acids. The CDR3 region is CASSRGQNTGELFF. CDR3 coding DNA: TGCGCCAGCAGTAGGGGACAGAACACCGGGGAGCTGTTTTTT.

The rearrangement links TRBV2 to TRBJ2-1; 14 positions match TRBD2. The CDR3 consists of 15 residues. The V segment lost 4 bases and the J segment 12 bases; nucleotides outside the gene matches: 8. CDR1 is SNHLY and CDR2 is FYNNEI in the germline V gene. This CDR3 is CASSVTGTSGGRQFF. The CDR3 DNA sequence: TGTGCCAGCAGTGTTACCGGGACTAGCGGGGGAAGGCAGTTCTTC.

CDR3: CASSLPGNEQYF. The CDR3 coding sequence is TGTGCCAGCAGCTTACCAGGGAACGAGCAGTACTTC. The chain employs TRBV7-9 and TRBJ2-7; D may be TRBD1 (5 bases). The CDR3 contains 12 residues. Germline V gene data show CDR1 as SEHNR and CDR2 as FQNEAQ (reference sequence). Trimming removed 2 bases at V and 5 bases at J, with 7 bases between.

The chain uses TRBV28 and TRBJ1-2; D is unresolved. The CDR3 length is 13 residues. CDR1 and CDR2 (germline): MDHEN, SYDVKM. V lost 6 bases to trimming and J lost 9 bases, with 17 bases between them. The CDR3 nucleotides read TGTGCCAGCAGCCCAGGTCAGGTTGTAAGCTACACCTTC. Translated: CASSPGQVVSYTF.